A single TCR beta chain is shown here with its context. Its specificity is not known. These data belong to a study of long-term antiretroviral therapy in people with HIV. Study-level results: Diversity rose after ART but stayed below transplant donor controls.

The assay used was immunoSEQ (version v3.0), run at survey level. This table comes from immunoSEQ multiplex PCR, and its TCRdb copy is limited to in-frame clones, with some not included. The sample carries 20,000 to 25,000 clones, about 80% recorded once. There was at least one pre-ART PBMC sample for each donor, plus at least two post-ART PBMC samples. Per germline, CDR1 SGHTA and CDR2 FQGTGA. This CDR3 is built from 15 residues. With V trimmed by 7 bases and J by 6 bases, 11 bases remained unmatched. The V gene is TRBV7-3, the J gene TRBJ2-3; 9 nucleotides match TRBD2. This TCR came from a man between 35 and 55 years old with HIV. The sequencing here drew on unsorted PBMCs, taken 0.5 years before starting antiretroviral therapy. Here the CDR3 DNA reads TGTGCCAGCAACGAAGCGGGGGGACCCCAGGATACGCAGTATTTT. It codes for CASNEAGGPQDTQYF.